This T cell receptor beta chain derives from a study of blood T cell repertoires in COVID-19. About the study: COVID-19 samples from acute and convalescent phases originated in the United States, Italy and Spain.

Deletions cut 6 bases from V and 4 bases from J, with 13 bases between. Germline V CDR1 and CDR2: MDHEN, SYDVKM. This CDR3 is 14 amino acids long. Authors' processing steps: How many nucleated cells were present was estimated from reference gene primer amplification. TCRdb keeps only in-frame clones here, not all; method: immunoSEQ multiplex PCR. That table furnishes V, J and clone size, whereas the DNA furnished D and trimming. The data contain around 53,000 clones, 75% to 80% of them singletons. The chain is built from TRBV28 and TRBJ1-5; tentative D call: TRBD1 (6 bases). This sequence originates from a man in his forties or fifties with active or convalescent COVID-19. The sample consisted of peripheral blood. This CDR3 reads CASRIQGQNQPQHF. CDR3 DNA: TGTGCCAGCAGGATACAGGGTCAGAATCAGCCCCAGCATTTT.